These 19 T cell receptor beta chains came from one sample sequenced in a study of blood T cell repertoires in COVID-19. Profiled with immunoSEQ multiplex PCR; TCRdb holds only in-frame clones, not every one. The sample includes roughly 340,000 clones, 88% seen only once; the top ten take more than 5.5%. The sample was peripheral blood. The receptors shown here come from an older woman with COVID-19, enrolled during active disease.

The rearrangement uses TRBV25-1 and TRBJ2-2; 9 bases are shared with TRBD1. Looked up from germline, CDR1 is MGHDK and CDR2 is SYGVNS. Unmatched junction bases numbered 12, after V lost 3 bases and J lost 4 bases. This CDR3 is built from 18 residues. The CDR3 loop reads CASSDHGGTGLATGELFF. The CDR3 coding sequence is TGTGCCAGCAGTGATCATGGGGGGACAGGGCTAGCCACCGGGGAGCTGTTTTTT.

J is TRBJ1-2 and V is TRBV4-2, with D perhaps TRBD1 (6 bases). This CDR3 region has 16 residues. CDR1 LGHNA and CDR2 YNFKEQ come from the germline V gene. V was pared by 3 bases and J by 5 bases, with 19 bases between. The CDR3 region is CASSQSSGEGIYGYTF. CDR3 nucleotides: TGTGCCAGCAGCCAGTCCTCAGGGGAGGGGATTTATGGCTACACCTTC.

The rearrangement joins TRBV28 to TRBJ2-7, with D maybe TRBD1 (5 bases). Germline CDR1 is MDHEN and CDR2 is SYDVKM. This CDR3 has 14 residues. The V and J ends lost 6 bases and 5 bases respectively, with 17 bases between them. In DNA form, the CDR3 reads TGTGCCAGCAGACTTAGGACATCTCGCGACGAGCAGTACTTC. Protein product: CASRLRTSRDEQYF.

The chain couples TRBV5-4 to TRBJ2-2; the D gene is possibly TRBD1 (6 bases). The CDR3 consists of 18 residues. From germline, CDR1 is SGHNT and CDR2 YYREEE (reference sequence). The ends were cut back, 4 bases at V and 0 bases at J, with 19 bases in the middle. This CDR3 is CASSRGPRDTSNTGELFF. The CDR3 DNA is TGTGCCAGCAGCCGAGGCCCCCGGGACACCTCGAACACCGGGGAGCTGTTTTTT.

This clone was observed once. The chain recombines TRBV6-2 or TRBV6-3 with TRBJ1-5, with D tentatively TRBD1 (6 bases). Trimming took off 2 bases at V and 4 bases at J, with 18 bases between the two ends. The CDR3 has 17 residues. The germline V gene has CDR1 MNHEY and CDR2 SVGEGT. The DNA of the CDR3 is TGTGCCAGCAGTTACGGGATTTCCCAGGGGCGAAATCAGCCCCAGCATTTT. Its protein product is CASSYGISQGRNQPQHF.

The chain is built from TRBV5-4 and TRBJ2-7; TRBD1 might be the D (6 bases). The V end lost 3 bases, the J end lost 3 bases, and 13 bases lay between the germline ends. In germline, CDR1 is SGHNT, CDR2 YYREEE (reference sequence). The CDR3 has 14 residues. Written as DNA, the CDR3 is TGTGCCAGCAGCTCTCCGTTGACAGGCTACGAGCAGTACTTC. Its translation is CASSSPLTGYEQYF.

This clone occurred once. V gene TRBV7-2 combines with J gene TRBJ2-7, with no clear D. V was cut by 3 bases and J by 5 bases, with 5 bases left in between. The V gene's germline CDR1 is SGHTA and CDR2 FQGNSA. CDR3 length: 11 amino acids. This CDR3 is CASSFFNEQYF. The CDR3 coding sequence is TGTGCCAGCAGCTTTTTTAACGAGCAGTACTTC.

The rearrangement links TRBV28 to TRBJ1-4; TRBD1 is a possible D gene (5 bases). Between the trimmed V and J ends, which lost 3 bases and 5 bases, there was a span of 7 bases. Per germline, CDR1 MDHEN and CDR2 SYDVKM. The CDR3 has 13 amino acids. CDR3 coding DNA: TGTGCCAGCAGTTTCGGGGGGAATGAAAAACTGTTTTTT. Translating it yields CASSFGGNEKLFF.

The chain has TRBV2 and TRBJ1-3; a possible D gene is TRBD1 (6 bases). Germline V CDR1 and CDR2: SNHLY, FYNNEI. Trimming left V 1 base short and J 0 bases short, with 7 bases between. CDR3 length: 15 amino acids. CDR3 coding DNA: TGTGCCAGCAGTGAAGTCAGGGGCTCTGGAAACACCATATATTTT. Residues: CASSEVRGSGNTIYF.

This clone was seen just once. The CDR3 region is CASSSLLAASYEQYF. Written as DNA, the CDR3 is TGTGCCAGCAGCTCCCTACTAGCGGCCTCCTACGAGCAGTACTTC. This chain uses TRBV7-2 with TRBJ2-7; TRBD2 matches at 8 bases. The CDR3 extends over 15 amino acids. V shed 4 bases, J shed 0 bases, and the junction held 5 bases outside the gene matches. CDR1 and CDR2 from the germline V gene are SGHTA and FQGNSA.

The CDR3 sequence is CASSLRGVIKETQYF. The CDR3 region has the DNA TGTGCCAGCAGCTTACGGGGGGTAATAAAAGAGACCCAGTACTTC. The chain recombines TRBV7-2 with TRBJ2-5; 7 bases are shared with TRBD2. The germline gives CDR1 SGHTA, CDR2 FQGNSA. The CDR3 covers 15 residues. With V trimmed by 2 bases and J by 3 bases, 6 bases remained unmatched.

The chain has TRBV28 and TRBJ2-1; 9 positions match TRBD1. This CDR3 is built from 13 residues. V was clipped by 6 bases and J by 7 bases; unmatched bases: 4. Germline V lookup: CDR1 MDHEN, CDR2 SYDVKM. DNA of the CDR3: TGTGCCAGCAGGCCCGGGACAGGGAATGAGCAGTTCTTC. Protein sequence: CASRPGTGNEQFF.

The V and J genes are TRBV19 and TRBJ2-2; 12 bases agree with TRBD1. Trimming removed 6 bases from V and 5 bases from J; junction bases left unmatched: 10. CDR1 is LNHDA, CDR2 SQIVND, per germline (reference sequence). The CDR3 contains 17 residues. In nucleotides, the CDR3 is TGTGCCAGTAGGGACCCAGGGGGACAGGGGGCGACCGGGGAGCTGTTTTTT. Its translation is CASRDPGGQGATGELFF.

This chain links TRBV4-1 with TRBJ1-5, with TRBD1 matching over 7 bases. The ends lost 3 bases at V and 3 bases at J; junction bases unmatched: 2. The germline gives CDR1 MGHRA, CDR2 YSYEKL. CDR3 length: 14 amino acids. The CDR3 bases are TGCGCCAGCAGCCACACAGGGGTCAATCAGCCCCAGCATTTT. Residues: CASSHTGVNQPQHF.

V usage is TRBV6-2 or TRBV6-3 and J usage is TRBJ2-5, with 12 nucleotides matching TRBD2. The junction had 5 bases not matched to a gene; V was cut back by 4 bases and J by 5 bases. The CDR3 has 15 residues. Germline V gene lookup returns CDR1 MNHEY and CDR2 SVGEGT. In DNA form, the CDR3 reads TGTGCCAGCAGTTCGACTAGCGGGGGATTTGAGACCCAGTACTTC. Translated: CASSSTSGGFETQYF.

The chain is built from TRBV19 and TRBJ1-5; TRBD1 might be the D (6 bases). Germline loops: CDR1 LNHDA, CDR2 SQIVND (reference sequence). V was trimmed by 3 bases and J by 4 bases, leaving 10 bases between them. The CDR3 contains 14 residues. The CDR3 spells CASSIKGGNQPQHF. DNA for the CDR3: TGTGCCAGTAGTATCAAAGGGGGAAATCAGCCCCAGCATTTT.

The V gene is TRBV11-3, the J gene TRBJ1-1; possible D gene TRBD1, 6 bases. Trimming left V 5 bases short and J 1 base short, with 11 bases between. Germline CDR1 SGHNT, CDR2 YENEEA. The CDR3 sequence is 14 residues long. The CDR3 loop is CASSTGQTNTEAFF. The DNA for the CDR3 is TGTGCCAGCAGCACCGGACAGACGAACACTGAAGCTTTCTTT.

V and J are TRBV29-1 and TRBJ1-2, with a possible D match to TRBD1 (6 bases). The CDR3 is 14 residues long. Deletions cut 3 bases from V and 5 bases from J, with 16 bases between. Germline CDR1 is SQVTM and CDR2 is ANQGSEA. CDR3: CSVDGGAGDYGYTF. CDR3 coding DNA: TGCAGCGTTGACGGTGGAGCAGGGGATTATGGCTACACCTTC.

The genes are TRBV19 and TRBJ1-2; D gene unclear. The CDR3 consists of 17 residues. Per germline, CDR1 LNHDA and CDR2 SQIVND (reference sequence). The V end lost 0 bases, the J end lost 4 bases, and 18 bases lay between the germline ends. The CDR3 coding sequence is TGTGCCAGTAGTATAGATCCCCGGGCAGGAGGAGTCTATGGCTACACCTTC. Its protein is CASSIDPRAGGVYGYTF.